These 3 T cell receptor beta chains came from one sample sequenced in a study of siplizumab effects on memory and regulatory T cells. The assay was immunoSEQ multiplex PCR, and TCRdb's table has in-frame clones only and misses some. The sample lists around 100,000 clones, 90% to 95% occurring once. Sequencing was carried out using Tregs sorted from blood. The receptors here all came from a human donor in good health.

The chain joins TRBV19 to TRBJ1-4, with 9 bases identical to TRBD1. CDR3 length: 13 amino acids. V shed 5 bases, J shed 8 bases, and the junction held 3 bases outside the gene matches. Germline CDR1 LNHDA, CDR2 SQIVND (reference sequence). The CDR3, as DNA: TGTGCCAGTAGTGTGGACAGGGGCGAAAAACTGTTTTTT. Translation: CASSVDRGEKLFF.

V and J are TRBV14 and TRBJ1-1; D not resolved. Germline V CDR1 and CDR2: SGHDN, FVKESK. CDR3 length: 16 amino acids. The V end was cut by 1 base, the J end by 0 bases, with 12 bases between. The CDR3 sequence: CASSQVGQNLNTEAFF. In DNA form, the CDR3 reads TGTGCCAGCAGCCAAGTAGGTCAGAACCTGAACACTGAAGCTTTCTTT. The full variable domain, completed using reference TRBV14 and TRBJ1-1, is EAGVTQFPSHSVIEKGQTVTLRCDPISGHDNLYWYRRVMGKEIKFLLHFVKESKQDESGMPNNRFLAERTGGTYSTLKVQPAELEDSGVYFCASSQVGQNLNTEAFFGQGTRLTVV.

This clone was picked up one time. The chain links TRBV5-8 to TRBJ2-1; no clear D. V was cut by 3 bases and J by 3 bases, with 1 base left in between. This CDR3 contains 11 residues. From germline, CDR1 is SGHTS and CDR2 YDEGEE. CDR3 DNA: TGTGCCAGCAGCTACTACAATGAGCAGTTCTTC. It codes for CASSYYNEQFF.